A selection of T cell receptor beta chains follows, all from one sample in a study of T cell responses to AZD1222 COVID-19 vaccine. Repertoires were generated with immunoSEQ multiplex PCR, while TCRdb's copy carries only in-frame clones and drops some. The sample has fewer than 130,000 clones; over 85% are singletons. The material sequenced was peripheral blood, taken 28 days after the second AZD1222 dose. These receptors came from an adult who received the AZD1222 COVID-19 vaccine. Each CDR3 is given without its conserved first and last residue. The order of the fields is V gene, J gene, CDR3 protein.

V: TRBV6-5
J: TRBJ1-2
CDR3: ASSYFGGGYT

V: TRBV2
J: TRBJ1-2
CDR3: ASSGRVNYGYT

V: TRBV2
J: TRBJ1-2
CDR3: ASSARLGSTYGYT

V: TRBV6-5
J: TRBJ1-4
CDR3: ASRDFGATNEKLF

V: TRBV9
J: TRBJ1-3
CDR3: ASSVGTPGNTIY

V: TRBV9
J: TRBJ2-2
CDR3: ASSGQAGGYTGELF

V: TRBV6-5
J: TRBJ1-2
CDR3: ASRGATEDGYT

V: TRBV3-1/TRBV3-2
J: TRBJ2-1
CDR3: ASSPKAISGLAGRSSYNEQF

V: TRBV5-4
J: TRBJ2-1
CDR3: ASSRPGLAGGSSYNEQF

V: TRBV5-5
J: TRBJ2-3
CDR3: ASSLLGDRTDTQY

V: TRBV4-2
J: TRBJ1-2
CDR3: ASSQVGGGSNYGYT

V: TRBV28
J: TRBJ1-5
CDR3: ASSIGGHSNQPQH

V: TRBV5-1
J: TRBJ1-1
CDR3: ASSLQGFGTEAF

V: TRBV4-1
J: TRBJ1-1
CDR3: ASSPGQRTEAF

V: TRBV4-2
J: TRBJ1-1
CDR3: ASSQPLGGMNTEAF

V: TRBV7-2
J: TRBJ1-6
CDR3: ASSIRGSYNSPLH

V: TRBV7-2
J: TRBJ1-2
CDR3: ASSWEGGLGYT

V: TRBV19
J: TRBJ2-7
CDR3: ASSPGTGFRWRGEQY

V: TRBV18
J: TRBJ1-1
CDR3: ASSPRRSNTEAF

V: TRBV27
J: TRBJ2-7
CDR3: ASSVTGGKQY

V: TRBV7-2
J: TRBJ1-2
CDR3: ASSFNWGVSYT

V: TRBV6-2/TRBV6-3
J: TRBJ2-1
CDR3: ASSWRVDRVNDNEQF

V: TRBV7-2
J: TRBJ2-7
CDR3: ASSLLGASYEQY

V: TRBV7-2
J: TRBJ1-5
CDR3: ASSLGYRGQPQH

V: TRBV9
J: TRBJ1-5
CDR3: ASSTGLGAQH

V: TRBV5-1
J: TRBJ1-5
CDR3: ASRTGPRDQPQH

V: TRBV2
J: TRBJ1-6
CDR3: ASSGDSPNSPLH

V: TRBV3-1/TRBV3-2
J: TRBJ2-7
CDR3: ASSQLLGHLNYEQY

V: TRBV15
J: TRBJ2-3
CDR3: ATSQRRDQWADTQY

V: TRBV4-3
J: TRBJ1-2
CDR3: ASSQESRTLKGYT

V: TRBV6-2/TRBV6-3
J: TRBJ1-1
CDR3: ASSYSGAKNTEAF

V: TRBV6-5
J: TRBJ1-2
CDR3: ASTPGEDYGYT

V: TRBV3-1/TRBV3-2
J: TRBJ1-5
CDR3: ASSHSRGRMDYSNQPQH

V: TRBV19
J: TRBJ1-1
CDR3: ASSIKQGWAEAF

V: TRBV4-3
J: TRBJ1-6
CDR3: ASSQADGFGSPLH

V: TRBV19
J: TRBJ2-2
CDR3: ASSIRGSGELF

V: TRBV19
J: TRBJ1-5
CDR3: ASQRQTGQPQH

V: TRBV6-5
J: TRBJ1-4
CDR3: ASRDSRVNEKLF

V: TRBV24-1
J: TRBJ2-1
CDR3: ATSARDRGYEQF

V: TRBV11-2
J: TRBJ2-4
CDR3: ASNNFGQTEEY

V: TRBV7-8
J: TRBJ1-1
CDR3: ASSLGGGRNTEAF

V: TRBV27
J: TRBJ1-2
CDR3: ASSFQGANYGYT

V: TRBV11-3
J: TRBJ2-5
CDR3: ASSVDWGTQY

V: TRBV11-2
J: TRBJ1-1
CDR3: ASSFSGNTEAF

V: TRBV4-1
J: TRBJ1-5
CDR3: ASSQSTASNQPQH

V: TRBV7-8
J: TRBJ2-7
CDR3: ASSPNAGRGLEQY